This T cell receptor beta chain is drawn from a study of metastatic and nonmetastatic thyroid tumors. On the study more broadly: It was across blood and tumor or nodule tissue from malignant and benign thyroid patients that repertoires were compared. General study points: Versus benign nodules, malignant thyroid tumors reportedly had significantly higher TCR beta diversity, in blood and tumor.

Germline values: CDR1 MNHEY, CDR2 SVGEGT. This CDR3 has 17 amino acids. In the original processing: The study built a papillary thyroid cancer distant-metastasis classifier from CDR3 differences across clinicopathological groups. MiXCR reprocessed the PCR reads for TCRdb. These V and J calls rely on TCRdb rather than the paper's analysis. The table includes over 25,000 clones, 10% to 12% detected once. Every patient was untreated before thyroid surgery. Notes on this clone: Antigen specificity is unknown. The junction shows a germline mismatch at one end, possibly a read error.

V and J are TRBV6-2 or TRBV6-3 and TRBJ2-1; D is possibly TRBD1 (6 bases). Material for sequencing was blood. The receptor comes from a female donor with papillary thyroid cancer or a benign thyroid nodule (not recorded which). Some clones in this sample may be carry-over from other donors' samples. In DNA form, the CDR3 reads TGTGCCAGTTTTGACTACGGGACCCGGGACATCTACACTGAGCAGATCTTC. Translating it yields CASFDYGTRDIYTEQIF.